These 10 T cell receptor beta chains share one sample of origin, sequenced in a study of blood T cell repertoires in COVID-19. Clones were sequenced by immunoSEQ multiplex PCR, and TCRdb holds only the in-frame ones, with some missing. The sample records around 82,000 clones, around 90% being singletons. The specimen sequenced was peripheral blood. These receptors were obtained from a human donor in a cohort sampled during active COVID-19.

The chain combines TRBV6-5 with TRBJ1-2; D may be TRBD1 (6 bases). The V end lost 8 bases, the J end lost 4 bases, and 14 bases lay between the germline ends. Germline loops: CDR1 MNHEY, CDR2 SVGAGI. The CDR3 is made up of 13 amino acids. CDR3 coding DNA: TGTGCCAGCGCTACAGGGCCCATCTATGGCTACACCTTC. Its protein product is CASATGPIYGYTF.

V and J are TRBV10-3 and TRBJ2-1; 7 bases are shared with TRBD2. Losses at the gene ends were 10 bases for V and 3 bases for J; bases not matched to a gene: 6. Germline V gene data show CDR1 as ENHRY and CDR2 as SYGVKD. CDR3 length: 13 amino acids. The CDR3 reads CATLAGDYNEQFF. CDR3 bases: TGTGCCACCCTGGCGGGGGACTACAATGAGCAGTTCTTC.

The chain employs TRBV18 and TRBJ1-6; 9 bases are shared with TRBD1. The germline V gene has CDR1 KGHSH and CDR2 LQKENI. V shed 3 bases, J shed 6 bases, and the junction held 3 bases outside the gene matches. The CDR3 totals 15 residues. CDR3 sequence reads: CASSPGTGRNSPLHF. As DNA, the CDR3 is TGTGCCAGCTCACCGGGGACAGGGCGTAATTCACCCCTCCACTTT.

The J gene is TRBJ2-3, the V gene TRBV14; a possible D gene is TRBD2 (6 bases). V lost 1 base and J lost 2, with 16 bases in between. The CDR3 covers 17 residues. Germline loops: CDR1 SGHDN, CDR2 FVKESK. The CDR3 DNA reads TGTGCCAGCAGCCAAGGGGTTTACGGGGGATACACAGATACGCAGTATTTT. Amino acid sequence: CASSQGVYGGYTDTQYF.

The rearrangement uses TRBV5-1 and TRBJ2-5, with D possibly matching TRBD1 (5 bases). Trimming took off 0 bases at V and 3 bases at J, with 9 bases between the two ends. Germline CDR1 and CDR2: SGHRS and YFSETQ. There are 14 residues in the CDR3. CDR3 loop: CASSLGQGKETQYF. Here the CDR3 DNA reads TGCGCCAGCAGCTTGGGCCAGGGAAAAGAGACCCAGTACTTC.

V gene TRBV7-9 combines with J gene TRBJ2-3; D may be TRBD2 (5 bases). Germline V gene sequence: CDR1 SEHNR, CDR2 FQNEAQ (reference sequence). CDR3 length equals 16 residues. Deletions cut 5 bases from V and 1 base from J, with 16 bases between. Here the CDR3 DNA reads TGTGCCAGCAGCGGCCCCCGAGGGCAGGGCACAGATACGCAGTATTTT. Its protein is CASSGPRGQGTDTQYF.

J is TRBJ2-7 and V is TRBV18, with TRBD1 matching over 7 bases. This CDR3 has 13 residues. With 2 bases clipped from V and 5 bases from J, the junction kept 3 bases outside the gene matches. CDR1 is KGHSH and CDR2 is LQKENI in the germline V gene. The CDR3 coding sequence is TGTGCCAGCTCACCAGACAGGGTCCACGAGCAGTACTTC. Translation gives CASSPDRVHEQYF.

The chain carries TRBV12-2 and TRBJ2-7; the table's D call TRBD1 went unverified against the DNA. TRBV12-2 is a recognized pseudogene. The CDR3 contains 20 residues. CDR3 DNA: TGTGCAAGTCGCTTAGCGCCCGGGGCCTCGGGACAGAGATACAACTACGAGCAGTACTTC. It encodes CASRLAPGASGQRYNYEQYF.

The chain uses TRBV7-6 and TRBJ2-1; a weak D match, TRBD1 (5 bases). Germline V gene data show CDR1 as SGHVS and CDR2 as FNYEAQ. This CDR3 is 12 amino acids long. V was pared by 2 bases and J by 7 bases, with 6 bases between. The CDR3, as DNA: TGTGCCAGCAGCTTAAGGGGAAATGAGCAGTTCTTC. Translated: CASSLRGNEQFF.

The chain is built from TRBV7-9 and TRBJ1-2; 11 positions match TRBD1. Trimming removed 0 bases from V and 8 bases from J; junction bases left unmatched: 17. CDR1 is SEHNR, CDR2 FQNEAQ, per germline (reference sequence). The CDR3 is made up of 19 amino acids. The CDR3 is CASSLATPPGTGGVGGYTF. As DNA, the CDR3 is TGTGCCAGCAGCTTAGCGACGCCACCCGGGACAGGGGGGGTTGGGGGCTACACCTTC.